This is a list of T cell receptor beta chains from one sample in a study of blood T cell repertoires in COVID-19. Here immunoSEQ multiplex PCR was the method, and the copy in TCRdb shows in-frame clones only, minus some. The sample lists over 150,000 clones, roughly 90% occurring once. Sequencing used peripheral blood. Receptor source: a woman in her fifties or sixties who had recovered from COVID-19. Both conserved end residues are part of each CDR3. The order of the fields is clone size, V gene, D gene, J gene, CDR3 protein, CDR3 DNA. D genes are given only for firm matches. Only some rows state a clone size, as once, few, many or a class for expanded clones.

abundance: NA; v_gene: TRBV5-4; d_gene: TRBD2; j_gene: TRBJ2-1; CDR3aa: CASSLAGGVFGEQFF; CDR3nt: TGTGCCAGCAGCTTGGCGGGGGGGGTTTTCGGTGAGCAGTTCTTC
abundance: NA; v_gene: TRBV7-2; d_gene: NA; j_gene: TRBJ1-1; CDR3aa: CASSPDWGGLGAFF; CDR3nt: TGTGCCAGCAGCCCTGACTGGGGGGGCCTGGGAGCTTTCTTT
abundance: NA; v_gene: TRBV29-1; d_gene: NA; j_gene: TRBJ2-7; CDR3aa: CSGQLPGRYEQYF; CDR3nt: TGCAGCGGCCAACTCCCAGGAAGATACGAGCAGTACTTC
abundance: NA; v_gene: TRBV4-1; d_gene: NA; j_gene: TRBJ1-2; CDR3aa: CASSQDVNYGYTF; CDR3nt: TGCGCCAGCAGCCAAGACGTTAACTATGGCTACACCTTC
abundance: NA; v_gene: TRBV2; d_gene: NA; j_gene: TRBJ2-7; CDR3aa: CASSEALFYEQYF; CDR3nt: TGTGCCAGCAGTGAAGCGCTATTCTACGAGCAGTACTTC
abundance: NA; v_gene: TRBV18; d_gene: TRBD2; j_gene: TRBJ2-3; CDR3aa: CASSPRLAGFTDTQYF; CDR3nt: TGTGCCAGCTCGCCAAGACTAGCGGGCTTCACAGATACGCAGTATTTT
abundance: NA; v_gene: TRBV30; d_gene: NA; j_gene: TRBJ1-1; CDR3aa: CAWGRGGTEAFF; CDR3nt: TGTGCCTGGGGGAGGGGGGGCACTGAAGCTTTCTTT
abundance: NA; v_gene: TRBV10-3; d_gene: NA; j_gene: TRBJ1-2; CDR3aa: CAISEGGFGGYTF; CDR3nt: TGTGCCATCAGTGAAGGGGGTTTCGGTGGCTACACCTTC
abundance: NA; v_gene: TRBV12-5; d_gene: TRBD1; j_gene: TRBJ1-1; CDR3aa: CASARTGGTEAFF; CDR3nt: TGTGCTAGTGCTAGGACAGGGGGCACTGAAGCTTTCTTT
abundance: NA; v_gene: TRBV7-8; d_gene: NA; j_gene: TRBJ2-2; CDR3aa: CASSLGTGSDTGELFF; CDR3nt: TGTGCCAGCAGCCTCGGGACTGGGTCCGACACCGGGGAGCTGTTTTTT
abundance: NA; v_gene: TRBV11-2; d_gene: NA; j_gene: TRBJ1-2; CDR3aa: CASSPRRVSYGYTF; CDR3nt: TGTGCCAGCAGCCCGCGGCGAGTATCCTATGGCTACACCTTC
abundance: NA; v_gene: TRBV9; d_gene: NA; j_gene: TRBJ2-1; CDR3aa: CASSVFGESYNEQFF; CDR3nt: TGTGCCAGCAGCGTTTTTGGGGAGAGCTACAATGAGCAGTTCTTC
abundance: NA; v_gene: TRBV5-1; d_gene: NA; j_gene: TRBJ2-7; CDR3aa: CASSLELARYEQYF; CDR3nt: TGCGCCAGCAGCTTGGAACTTGCCCGGTACGAGCAGTACTTC
abundance: NA; v_gene: TRBV28; d_gene: NA; j_gene: TRBJ2-7; CDR3aa: CASSLGGTGAYEQYF; CDR3nt: TGTGCCAGCAGTTTAGGGGGCACTGGGGCCTACGAGCAGTACTTC
abundance: NA; v_gene: TRBV2; d_gene: NA; j_gene: TRBJ1-1; CDR3aa: CASSESLTGNTEAFF; CDR3nt: TGTGCCAGCAGTGAATCCTTGACAGGGAACACTGAAGCTTTCTTT
abundance: NA; v_gene: TRBV4-3; d_gene: TRBD1; j_gene: TRBJ1-2; CDR3aa: CASSHGQGFSYGYTF; CDR3nt: TGCGCCAGCAGCCACGGACAGGGGTTTTCTTATGGCTACACCTTC
abundance: NA; v_gene: TRBV10-3; d_gene: NA; j_gene: TRBJ2-7; CDR3aa: CAIGGGGAGPYSYEQYF; CDR3nt: TGTGCCATCGGAGGAGGGGGGGCGGGACCATACTCCTACGAGCAGTACTTC
abundance: once; v_gene: TRBV3-1/TRBV3-2; d_gene: NA; j_gene: TRBJ2-7; CDR3aa: CASSPSGNYEQYF; CDR3nt: TGTGCCAGCAGCCCATCCGGGAACTACGAGCAGTACTTC
abundance: once; v_gene: TRBV6-2/TRBV6-3; d_gene: TRBD1; j_gene: TRBJ1-2; CDR3aa: CASSPTGDGYTF; CDR3nt: TGTGCCAGCAGTCCAACAGGGGACGGCTACACCTTC
abundance: few; v_gene: TRBV3-1/TRBV3-2; d_gene: NA; j_gene: TRBJ2-3; CDR3aa: CASSSRGPDTQYF; CDR3nt: TGTGCCAGCAGCTCCAGGGGACCAGATACGCAGTATTTT
abundance: NA; v_gene: TRBV5-6; d_gene: NA; j_gene: TRBJ1-2; CDR3aa: CASSLGLTGGYAF; CDR3nt: TGTGCCAGCAGCTTAGGGTTGACGGGAGGCTACGCCTTC
abundance: NA; v_gene: TRBV5-1; d_gene: TRBD1; j_gene: TRBJ2-7; CDR3aa: CASSLLGSGGKEQYF; CDR3nt: TGCGCCAGCAGCCTACTAGGGTCAGGGGGAAAGGAGCAGTACTTC
abundance: NA; v_gene: TRBV4-3; d_gene: NA; j_gene: TRBJ1-1; CDR3aa: CASSQDVQGGTPGSF; CDR3nt: TGCGCCAGCAGCCAAGATGTCCAAGGTGGCACCCCGGGTTCCTTT
abundance: NA; v_gene: TRBV6-5; d_gene: NA; j_gene: TRBJ1-3; CDR3aa: CASSSQGSGNTIYF; CDR3nt: TGTGCCAGCAGTTCCCAGGGGTCAGGAAACACCATATATTTT
abundance: NA; v_gene: TRBV14; d_gene: NA; j_gene: TRBJ2-1; CDR3aa: CASSSLGPRGREQFF; CDR3nt: TGTGCCAGCAGCTCCCTCGGGCCGAGGGGGAGAGAGCAGTTCTTC
abundance: NA; v_gene: TRBV27; d_gene: NA; j_gene: TRBJ2-7; CDR3aa: CASSSGQGSYF; CDR3nt: TGTGCCAGCAGTTCGGGGCAGGGGTCTTACTTC
abundance: NA; v_gene: TRBV6-6; d_gene: NA; j_gene: TRBJ1-1; CDR3aa: CASSYSTRDTEAFF; CDR3nt: TGTGCCAGCAGTTACTCGACCAGGGACACTGAAGCTTTCTTT
abundance: NA; v_gene: TRBV6-5; d_gene: NA; j_gene: TRBJ1-5; CDR3aa: CASRSLDSNQPQHF; CDR3nt: TGTGCCAGCAGGTCCCTAGACAGCAATCAGCCCCAGCATTTT
abundance: NA; v_gene: TRBV4-1; d_gene: TRBD1; j_gene: TRBJ1-1; CDR3aa: CASSHPSQGGNTEAFF; CDR3nt: TGCGCCAGCAGCCACCCATCCCAGGGGGGGAACACTGAAGCTTTCTTT
abundance: once; v_gene: TRBV4-1; d_gene: NA; j_gene: TRBJ2-6; CDR3aa: CASSPVPSSGANVLTF; CDR3nt: TGCGCCAGCAGCCCGGTACCCTCGTCTGGGGCCAACGTCCTGACTTTC
abundance: NA; v_gene: TRBV4-3; d_gene: NA; j_gene: TRBJ1-3; CDR3aa: CASSQAEEVTTIYF; CDR3nt: TGCGCCAGCAGCCAAGCGGAGGAGGTAACCACCATATATTTT
abundance: NA; v_gene: TRBV2; d_gene: NA; j_gene: TRBJ1-1; CDR3aa: CASSESPSGTEAFF; CDR3nt: TGTGCCAGCAGTGAAAGCCCGTCGGGTACTGAAGCTTTCTTT
abundance: NA; v_gene: TRBV4-1; d_gene: TRBD1; j_gene: TRBJ1-6; CDR3aa: CASSHQQTGGYGSYNSPLHF; CDR3nt: TGCGCCAGCAGCCATCAACAAACAGGGGGTTATGGCTCCTATAATTCACCCCTCCACTTT
abundance: NA; v_gene: TRBV6-5; d_gene: TRBD1; j_gene: TRBJ1-2; CDR3aa: CASSYGTGGGGYTF; CDR3nt: TGTGCCAGCAGTTACGGGACAGGGGGTGGAGGCTACACCTTC
abundance: NA; v_gene: TRBV5-4; d_gene: NA; j_gene: TRBJ2-5; CDR3aa: CASSRTGLGETQYF; CDR3nt: TGTGCCAGCAGTCGAACAGGCCTGGGAGAGACCCAGTACTTC
abundance: NA; v_gene: TRBV7-7; d_gene: NA; j_gene: TRBJ2-1; CDR3aa: CASSLTGSSYNEQFF; CDR3nt: TGTGCCAGCAGCCTAACAGGAAGCTCCTACAATGAGCAGTTCTTC
abundance: NA; v_gene: TRBV28; d_gene: TRBD1; j_gene: TRBJ1-2; CDR3aa: CASSGPGQRLYWGYTF; CDR3nt: TGTGCCAGCAGTGGCCCGGGACAGCGTTTATATTGGGGCTACACCTTC